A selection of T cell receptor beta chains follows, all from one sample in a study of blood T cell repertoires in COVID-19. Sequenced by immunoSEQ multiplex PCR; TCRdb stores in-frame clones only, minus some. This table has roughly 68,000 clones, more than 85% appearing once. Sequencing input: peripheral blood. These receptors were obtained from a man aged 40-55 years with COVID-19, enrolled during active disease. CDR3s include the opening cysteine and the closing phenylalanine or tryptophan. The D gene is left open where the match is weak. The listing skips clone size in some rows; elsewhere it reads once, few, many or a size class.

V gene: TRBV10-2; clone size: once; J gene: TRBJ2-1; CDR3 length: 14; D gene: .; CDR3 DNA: TGCGCCAGCACTCGAGACATCTCCTACAATGAGCAGTTCTTC; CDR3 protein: CASTRDISYNEQFF
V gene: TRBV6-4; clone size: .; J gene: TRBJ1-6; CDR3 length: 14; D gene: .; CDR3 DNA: TGTGCCAGCAGGAACATGGGGGCAGAGTCACCCCTCCACTTT; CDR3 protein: CASRNMGAESPLHF
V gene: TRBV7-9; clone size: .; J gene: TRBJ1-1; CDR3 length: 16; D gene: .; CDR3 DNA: TGTGCCAGCACCTTTTGGCGAGGGCAACTGAACACTGAAGCTTTCTTT; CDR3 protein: CASTFWRGQLNTEAFF
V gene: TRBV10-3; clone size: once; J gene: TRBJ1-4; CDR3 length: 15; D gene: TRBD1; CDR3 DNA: TGTGCCATCAGCGCTTCGGACAGGGGGGGTGAAAAACTGTTTTTT; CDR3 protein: CAISASDRGGEKLFF
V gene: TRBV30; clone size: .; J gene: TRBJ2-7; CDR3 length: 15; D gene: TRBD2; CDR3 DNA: TGTGCCTGGAGTGTAACAGCTGGGGGGGCCTACGAGCAGTACTTC; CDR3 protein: CAWSVTAGGAYEQYF
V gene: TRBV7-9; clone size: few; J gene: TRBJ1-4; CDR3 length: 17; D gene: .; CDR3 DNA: TGTGCCAGCAGCCTCAGGCAGGGTCTTGCAACTAATGAAAAACTGTTTTTT; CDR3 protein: CASSLRQGLATNEKLFF
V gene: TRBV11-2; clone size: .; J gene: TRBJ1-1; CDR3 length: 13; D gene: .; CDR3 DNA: TGTGCCAGCAGCTTTTCGGGGAACACTGAAGCTTTCTTT; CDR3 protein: CASSFSGNTEAFF
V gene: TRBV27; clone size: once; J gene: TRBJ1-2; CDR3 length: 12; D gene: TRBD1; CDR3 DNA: TGTGCCAGCAGTTCCAGGGGGCTAGGCTACACCTTC; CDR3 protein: CASSSRGLGYTF
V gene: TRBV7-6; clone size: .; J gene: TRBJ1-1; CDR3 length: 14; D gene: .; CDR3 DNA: TGTGCCAGCAGCTTAGAGGCAGGGCATGCTGAAGCTTTCTTT; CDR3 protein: CASSLEAGHAEAFF
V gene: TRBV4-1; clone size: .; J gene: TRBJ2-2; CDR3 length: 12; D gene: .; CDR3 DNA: TGCGCCAGCAGCCAACGGGCCGGGGAGCTGTTTTTT; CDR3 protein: CASSQRAGELFF
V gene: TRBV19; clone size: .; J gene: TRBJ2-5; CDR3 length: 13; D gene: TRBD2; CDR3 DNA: TGTGCCACCTCGCTGGGACTACAAGAGACCCAGTACTTC; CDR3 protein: CATSLGLQETQYF
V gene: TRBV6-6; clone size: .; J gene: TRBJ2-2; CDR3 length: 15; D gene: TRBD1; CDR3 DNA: TGTGCCAGCAGTTACGACAGGGGGAACACCGGGGAGCTGTTTTTT; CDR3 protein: CASSYDRGNTGELFF
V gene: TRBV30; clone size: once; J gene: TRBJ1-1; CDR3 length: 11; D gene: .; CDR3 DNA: TGTGCCTGGAGTCAGACAAATGGAGCTTTCTTT; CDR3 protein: CAWSQTNGAFF
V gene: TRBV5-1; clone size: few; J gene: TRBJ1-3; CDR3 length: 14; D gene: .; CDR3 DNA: TGCGCCAGCAGCTTGGGTCCCGGGTCGGACACCATATATTTT; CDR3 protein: CASSLGPGSDTIYF
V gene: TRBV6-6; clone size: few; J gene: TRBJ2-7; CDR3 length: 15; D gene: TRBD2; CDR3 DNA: TGTGCCAGCAGTGCATACTCCGGGACTAGAAACGAGCAGTACTTC; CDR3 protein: CASSAYSGTRNEQYF
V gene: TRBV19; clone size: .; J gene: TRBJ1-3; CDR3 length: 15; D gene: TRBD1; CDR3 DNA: TGTGCCAGTAGTGGGACAGCAAACTCTGGAAACACCATATATTTT; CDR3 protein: CASSGTANSGNTIYF
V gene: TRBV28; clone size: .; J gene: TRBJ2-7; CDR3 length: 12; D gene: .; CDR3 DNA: TGTGCCAGCAGTGTCAGAACCCACGAGCAGTACTTC; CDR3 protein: CASSVRTHEQYF
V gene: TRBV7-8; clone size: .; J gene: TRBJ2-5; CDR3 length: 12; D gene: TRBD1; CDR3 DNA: TGTGCCAGCAGCCCAAGGGGGCAGACCCAGTACTTC; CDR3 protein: CASSPRGQTQYF
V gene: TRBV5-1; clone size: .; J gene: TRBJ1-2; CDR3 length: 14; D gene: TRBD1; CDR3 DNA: TGCGCCAGCAGCTCCGGGACAGGACTTCTTGGCTACACCTTC; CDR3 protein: CASSSGTGLLGYTF
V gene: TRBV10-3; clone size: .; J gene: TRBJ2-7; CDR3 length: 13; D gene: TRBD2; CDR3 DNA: TGTGCCACCCGCTGGCCAGCGGGGGATGAGCAGTACTTC; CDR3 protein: CATRWPAGDEQYF
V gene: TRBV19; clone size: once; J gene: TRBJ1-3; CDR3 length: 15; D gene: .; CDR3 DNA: TGTGCCAGTAGTATAGACAGGTCTGCTGGAAACACCATATATTTT; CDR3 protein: CASSIDRSAGNTIYF
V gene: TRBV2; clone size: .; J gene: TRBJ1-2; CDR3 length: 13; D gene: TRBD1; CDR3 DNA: TGTGCCAGCAGAACAGGGGGGGACTATGGCTACACCTTC; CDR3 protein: CASRTGGDYGYTF
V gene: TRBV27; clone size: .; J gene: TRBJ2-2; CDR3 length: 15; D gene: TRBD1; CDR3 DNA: TGTGCCAGCAGTTGGTACAGGGGTGTCACCGGGGAGCTGTTTTTT; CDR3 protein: CASSWYRGVTGELFF
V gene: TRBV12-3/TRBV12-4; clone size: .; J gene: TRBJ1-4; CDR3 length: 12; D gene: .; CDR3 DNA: TGTGCCACGAAGGGGGCTAATGAAAAACTGTTTTTT; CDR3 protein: CATKGANEKLFF
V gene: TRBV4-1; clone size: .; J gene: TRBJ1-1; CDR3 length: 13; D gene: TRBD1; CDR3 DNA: TGCGCCAGCAGCCAAAGACAGGGCGGTGAAGCTTTCTTT; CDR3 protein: CASSQRQGGEAFF
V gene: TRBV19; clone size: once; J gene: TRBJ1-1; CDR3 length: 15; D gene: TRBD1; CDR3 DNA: TGTGCCAGTAGTATGACAGGGCAAGGGGGGCCTGAAGCTTTCTTT; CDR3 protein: CASSMTGQGGPEAFF
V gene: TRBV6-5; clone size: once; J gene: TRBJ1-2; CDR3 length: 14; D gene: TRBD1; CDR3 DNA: TGTGCCAGCAGTCCAGGGGGGAAACTCTATGGCTACACCTTC; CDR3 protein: CASSPGGKLYGYTF
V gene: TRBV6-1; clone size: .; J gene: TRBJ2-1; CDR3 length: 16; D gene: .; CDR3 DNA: TGTGCCAGCAGTGAAGCCACAGGGAGCTCCTACAATGAGCAGTTCTTC; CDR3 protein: CASSEATGSSYNEQFF
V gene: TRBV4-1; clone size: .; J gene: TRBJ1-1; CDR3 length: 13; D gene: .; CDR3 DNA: TGCGCCAGCAGCCAAGCAGAGGACACTGAAGCTTTCTTT; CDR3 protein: CASSQAEDTEAFF
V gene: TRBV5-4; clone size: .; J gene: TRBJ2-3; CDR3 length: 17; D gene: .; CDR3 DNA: TGTGCCAGCAGCTCCTTTCTCGACGGGCGGGTAGCAGATACGCAGTATTTT; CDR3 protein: CASSSFLDGRVADTQYF
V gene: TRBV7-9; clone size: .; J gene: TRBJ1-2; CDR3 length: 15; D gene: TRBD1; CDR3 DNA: TGTGCCAGCAGCTTATCGACAGGGGGCGCCTATGGCTACACCTTC; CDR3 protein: CASSLSTGGAYGYTF
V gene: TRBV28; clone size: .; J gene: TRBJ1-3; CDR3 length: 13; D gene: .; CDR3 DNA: TGTGCCAGCAGTTTAGGACAGAGAAACACCATATATTTT; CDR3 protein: CASSLGQRNTIYF
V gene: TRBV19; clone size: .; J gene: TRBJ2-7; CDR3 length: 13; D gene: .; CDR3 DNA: TGTGCCAGTGGGAAGGGGCCCACCTACGAGCAGTACTTC; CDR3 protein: CASGKGPTYEQYF
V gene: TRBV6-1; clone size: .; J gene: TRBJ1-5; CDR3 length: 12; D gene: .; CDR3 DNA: TGTGCCAGCAGTGAAGGGGCGAGGCCCCAGCATTTT; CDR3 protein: CASSEGARPQHF
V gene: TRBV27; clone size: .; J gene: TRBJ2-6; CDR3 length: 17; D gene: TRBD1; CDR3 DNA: TGTGCCAGCAGTTGGGCCAGGGGGAGCTCTGGGGCCAACGTCCTGACTTTC; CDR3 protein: CASSWARGSSGANVLTF